The 16 T cell receptor beta chains in this list originate from one sample, sequenced in a study of T cells after yellow fever vaccination (dated by TCRdb to about 2019). Libraries were constructed by 5' RACE. Sequencing used an Illumina HiSeq 2500. TCRdb redid the processing of the public reads, applying fastp at Q25 and MiXCR, and retained in-frame beta chains. Rows matching on CDR3 protein sequence are summarized as one entry with the most common DNA and genes. For this sample the table gives roughly 63,000 distinct CDR3 sequences, of which 6.5% to 9% were detected only once. The ten largest clonotypes hold about 38% of the sample. The label giving this sample's treatment or condition can be read as: live attenuated yellow fever vaccine strain. The sequences come from CD8+ T cells sorted from PBMCs, collected 15 days after the yellow fever booster vaccination. The receptors originated from a man aged 30 to 45 who received the YFV17D yellow fever vaccine.

This clonotype was counted at least ten times. The rearrangement links TRBV11-3 to TRBJ2-5; D perhaps matches TRBD1 (6 bases). V dropped 2 bases and J dropped 2 bases, with 12 bases sitting between them. The germline V gene encodes CDR1 SGHNT and CDR2 YENEEA. This CDR3 is 15 amino acids long. The DNA of the CDR3 is TGTGCCAGCAGCTTAAGAGGACAGCCTCAAGAGACCCAGTACTTC. Protein sequence: CASSLRGQPQETQYF. Full variable domain (outside the CDR3, taken from reference TRBV11-3 and TRBJ2-5): EAGVVQSPRYKIIEKKQPVAFWCNPISGHNTLYWYLQNLGQGPELLIRYENEEAVDDSQLPKDRFSAERLKGVDSTLKIQPAELGDSAVYLCASSLRGQPQETQYFGPGTRLLVL.

This clonotype was picked up many times. The chain recombines TRBV4-3 with TRBJ2-5, with D possibly called TRBD1 or TRBD2 (6 bases each). Germline V gives CDR1 LGHNA, CDR2 YSLEER. V lost 0 bases to trimming and J lost 1 base, with 9 bases between them. The CDR3 sequence is 15 residues long. The CDR3 DNA sequence: TGCGCCAGCAGCCAAGATGGGGGGCTCCAAGAGACCCAGTACTTC. Protein: CASSQDGGLQETQYF.

This clonotype showed up many times. The chain joins TRBV27 to TRBJ2-1; D ambiguous. The CDR3 is 14 residues long. Trimming stripped 1 base from V and 6 bases from J, with 10 bases between. Germline V gives CDR1 MNHEY, CDR2 SMNVEV (reference sequence). CDR3 coding DNA: TGTGCCAGCAGTTTATTCGGGCAGATCAATGAGCAGTTCTTC. This codes for CASSLFGQINEQFF.

This clonotype has ten or more counts. The chain links TRBV6-6 to TRBJ2-2; TRBD1 matches at 8 bases. Trimming cost V 6 bases and J 6 bases; bases outside gene matches: 3. The CDR3 contains 13 residues. The germline V gene has CDR1 MNHNY and CDR2 SVGAGI (reference sequence). The CDR3 protein is CASRDRVAGELFF. In DNA form, the CDR3 reads TGTGCCAGCAGGGACAGGGTGGCCGGGGAGCTGTTTTTT.

This clonotype came up many times. The chain recombines TRBV4-1 with TRBJ1-1, with 9 bases fitting TRBD1. CDR1 MGHRA and CDR2 YSYEKL come from the germline V gene. This CDR3 region has 13 residues. V shed 5 bases, J shed 7 bases, and the junction held 5 bases outside the gene matches. CDR3 protein: CASSRQGVDEAFF. For the CDR3, the DNA is TGCGCCAGCAGCAGACAGGGGGTGGATGAAGCTTTCTTT.

This clonotype was seen many times. V and J are TRBV4-3 and TRBJ2-1; TRBD1 or TRBD2 may be the D gene (5 bases each). Germline CDR1 LGHNA, CDR2 YSLEER. V shed 4 bases and J shed 0 bases, with 10 bases lying between them. The CDR3 spans 15 residues. CDR3 coding DNA: TGCGCCAGCAGCCGTCAGAGGGGCTCCTACAATGAGCAGTTCTTC. Translated, it gives CASSRQRGSYNEQFF.

Ten or more counts support this clonotype. This chain uses TRBV5-1 with TRBJ2-3; TRBD1 matches 9 bases. The CDR3 contains 17 residues. With 5 bases clipped from V and 7 bases from J, the junction kept 17 bases outside the gene matches. Germline V gene data show CDR1 as SGHRS and CDR2 as YFSETQ. The DNA of the CDR3 is TGCGCCAGCAGGGACGACATAGGGACAGGGCCGGACAATACGCAGTATTTT. Translating it yields CASRDDIGTGPDNTQYF.

On this clonotype: A much larger clone differs by one base, so this may be a read error. This chain connects TRBV6-2 or TRBV6-3 to TRBJ2-7; D not certain. The CDR3 runs to 15 residues. Trimming stripped 2 bases from V and 9 bases from J, with 20 bases between. Germline lookup yields CDR1 MNHEY and CDR2 SVGEGT. CDR3: CASSYTGPIKTAQYF. CDR3 in DNA: TGTGCCAGCAGTTACACCGGCCCTATCAAGACTGCGCAGTACTTC.

This clonotype turned up a few times. The CDR3 bases are TGTGCCAGCAGTTTCGCCGGGCCCTACGAGCAGTACTTC. Its protein product is CASSFAGPYEQYF. V gene TRBV6-5 combines with J gene TRBJ2-7; D is uncertain. Trimming stripped 4 bases from V and 2 bases from J, with 9 bases between. Looked up from germline, CDR1 is MNHEY and CDR2 is SVGAGI. CDR3 length: 13 amino acids.

This clonotype was seen many times. The V gene is TRBV19, the J gene TRBJ2-1; 9 positions match TRBD1. With V trimmed by 5 bases and J by 5 bases, 7 bases remained unmatched. Germline V gives CDR1 LNHDA, CDR2 SQIVND (reference sequence). The CDR3 runs 15 residues. CDR3: CASSPGTGLHNEQFF. CDR3 coding DNA: TGTGCCAGTAGTCCCGGGACAGGGTTACACAATGAGCAGTTCTTC.

In its sample, this clonotype was seen once. Germline and junction disagree at one end, which may indicate a read error. This chain joins TRBV5-4 and TRBJ1-2; no reliable D call. The CDR3 is made up of 13 amino acids. CDR1 is SGHNT and CDR2 is YYREEE in the germline V gene (reference sequence). CDR3 DNA: TGTGCCCGCAGCCGTGACTGGGACTATGGCTACACCTTC. Translation gives CARSRDWDYGYTF.

By frequency in the sample, this clonotype is medium-sized. This chain uses TRBV11-2 with TRBJ2-1; D is unclear. V lost 1 base, J lost 0 bases, and 7 bases lay in between. The CDR3 is made up of 15 amino acids. The V gene's germline CDR1 is SGHAT and CDR2 FQNNGV. The chain's CDR3 is CASSLVGYSYNEQFF. CDR3 coding DNA: TGTGCCAGCAGCTTAGTGGGCTACTCCTACAATGAGCAGTTCTTC.

In its sample, this clonotype was seen many times. The CDR3 loop is CADFNGGTQYF. The CDR3 nucleotides are TGTGCCGACTTCAACGGGGGTACGCAGTATTTT. This chain links TRBV2 with TRBJ2-3, with D perhaps matching TRBD2 (6 bases). Germline assignment: CDR1 SNHLY and CDR2 FYNNEI. The CDR3 runs to 11 residues. V was cut by 11 bases and J by 8 bases, with 14 bases left in between.

This clonotype occurred once. The rearrangement uses TRBV25-1 and TRBJ2-1; 8 nucleotides align to TRBD2. V trimming: 1 base; J trimming: 7 bases; junction bases outside the gene matches: 9. The germline V gene encodes CDR1 MGHDK and CDR2 SYGVNS. The CDR3 length is 16 residues. The CDR3 is CASSEWSGRATNEQFF. The CDR3 region has the DNA TGTGCCAGCAGTGAATGGAGCGGGAGAGCCACAAATGAGCAGTTCTTC.

About this clonotype itself: This clone may be a read error of a much larger clone one base away. V is TRBV6-2 or TRBV6-3 and J is TRBJ2-1, with 7 bases identical to TRBD2. Trimming at V came to 4 bases and at J to 11 bases, leaving 23 bases not matched to a gene. The CDR3 is made up of 18 amino acids. Germline CDR1 MNHEY, CDR2 SVGEGT. CDR3 region: CASSLEEAAGDGLYKQFF. CDR3 DNA sequence: TGTGCCAGCAGTTTGGAGGAGGCGGCGGGAGATGGGCTATATAAGCAGTTCTTC.

The table lists this clonotype with a few counts. V is TRBV30 and J is TRBJ1-4, with a possible D match to TRBD1 (6 bases). The ends were cut back, 1 base at V and 3 bases at J, with 15 bases in the middle. From germline, CDR1 is GTSNPN and CDR2 SVGIG (reference sequence). The length of the CDR3 is 16 residues. CDR3 sequence (DNA): TGTGCCTGGAGTGGAGGAGTAGGGGGTGCTAATGAAAAACTGTTTTTT. This codes for CAWSGGVGGANEKLFF.